This T cell receptor (beta chain) was captured in a study of blood T cell repertoires in COVID-19. Across the study: Acute and convalescent COVID-19 samples came from the United States, Italy and Spain.

The CDR3 has 12 residues. V dropped 5 bases and J dropped 10 bases, with 9 bases sitting between them. Per the germline V gene, CDR1 is MNHEY and CDR2 is SMNVEV (reference sequence). In the authors' methods: Nucleated cell counts were estimated from reference gene primer amplification. Assay used: immunoSEQ multiplex PCR; TCRdb lists only in-frame clones, some missing. V and J calls and clone size are given by that table; D and trimming were obtained from the DNA. The sample holds about 240,000 clones, approximately 86% seen once. Cohorts were based on clinical histories the participants reported. Sequencing input: PBMCs or T cells enriched from blood (not recorded which). The V call is TRBV27, the J call TRBJ1-6, with TRBD1 as a possible D gene (5 bases). The clonotype originates from a woman aged 40 to 55 with acute COVID-19. The CDR3 DNA reads TGTGCCAGCAGTCCAGGGAGGTCACCCCTCCACTTT. Translating gives CASSPGRSPLHF.